The sequence of this T cell receptor beta chain was determined in a study of blood T cells in healthy people across ages (dated by TCRdb to the mid-2010s). Study-level background: Template switching captured roughly one uniquely barcoded TCR beta cDNA molecule per two T cells in model experiments. Age-related changes in TCR beta repertoire diversity were measured in the study by deep sequencing normalized with unique cDNA molecular identifiers. Four age groups were formed from the donors: young (average approximately 17 years), middle-aged (approximately 39), aged (roughly 59) and long-lived (82). To avoid experimental bias, donors of different ages were randomly spread across the sequencing lanes. The study analyzed two additional independent replicas of 1 million unique cDNA reads from the same blood draw for two donors, one aged 18 to 29 and one aged 80 or older. Study-level results and caveats: Compared with the aged group, the long-lived group had more naive CD4+ T cells, fewer expanded clones and increased TCR diversity, suggesting age selection. As age increased, observed TCR beta diversity per million T cells dropped in a roughly linear way, and a significant reduction was already evident by age about 36. Donor CMV infection status was unknown, potentially confounding age-related changes in expanded clonotypes. Since profiling was done on bulk unsorted PBMCs, naive and antigen-experienced compartments could not be conclusively compared. There was a strong correlation between observed TCR beta diversity and the percentage of naive T cells measured by flow cytometry. Estimates of total diversity based on one million sequenced T cells were considered lower bounds and underestimates.

A few counts support this clonotype. Its binding antigen is unknown. No quality values exist for individual bases; no much larger clone is one base distant. The CDR3 sequence holds 14 residues, the cysteine and phenylalanine included. The retained sequence is limited to the CDR3, 42 bases, with the frame set at the first base. The CDR1 and CDR2 encoded by the germline V gene are SGHAT and FQNNGV. The germline V end is reduced by 5 bases and the J end by 10 bases; junction bases left unmatched: 10. The library was prepared using 5' RACE. TCRdb names Illumina HiSeq 2500 as the instrument used. A second PCR of roughly 7 to 11 cycles was run with a J-beta primer mix and a sample-barcoded 5' primer. A template-switch 5' adaptor carrying 12 random nucleotides introduced a unique molecular identifier onto each TCR beta cDNA molecule. At least 2.5 million CDR3-containing paired-end reads were obtained from each sample. The Mint cDNA synthesis kit, primed by a TRBC-specific oligonucleotide, was used to synthesize first-strand cDNA from all RNA. After uracil-DNA glycosylase treatment, a first 18-cycle PCR used universal primers M1SS and BC2_uni_R on all cDNA. The paper's processing steps were these. For normalization, 1 million high-quality reads, each with a distinct molecular identifier, were randomly selected from each sample. Reads sharing molecular identifiers were discarded rather than binned into consensus sequences. CDR3 identification, clonotype clustering and error correction used MiTCR with a Q25 quality threshold and the strictest error-elimination algorithm. A nonparametric unseen species model with Euler transformation was used to estimate lower-bound total TCR beta diversity. Clones were called with MiXCR by TCRdb after fastp trimmed the public reads at Q25, and only in-frame beta chains were retained. One record per CDR3 amino acid sequence lists the most common genes and DNA. The V and J calls here are based on TCRdb, not the publication. The sample yields roughly 500,000 distinct CDR3 sequences; about 25% were counted once. The ten top clones hold approximately 17% of the sample.

Systemically healthy Caucasian individuals from Russia, 39 in total and aged about 6 to 100 years, were included as donors. Each donor gave approximately 9.3 milliliters of peripheral blood, collected into EDTA-treated Vacutainer tubes. PBMCs were isolated by Ficoll-Paque density-gradient centrifugation, with at least 7 million obtained per sample. Total RNA, at least 6 micrograms per sample, was extracted from PBMCs with Trizol reagent. Naive CD45RAhigh/CD27high T cell percentages were measured by flow cytometry on a PBMC aliquot from every donor. The rearranged segments are TRBV11-2 and TRBJ2-4; 8 nucleotides in the junction match TRBD1. The clonotype comes from a woman in her 70s in good health. The sequenced sample was blood. CDR3 sequence: CASSMGQAKGIQYF. The sequenced DNA is TGTGCCAGCAGCATGGGACAGGCTAAAGGAATTCAGTACTTC.